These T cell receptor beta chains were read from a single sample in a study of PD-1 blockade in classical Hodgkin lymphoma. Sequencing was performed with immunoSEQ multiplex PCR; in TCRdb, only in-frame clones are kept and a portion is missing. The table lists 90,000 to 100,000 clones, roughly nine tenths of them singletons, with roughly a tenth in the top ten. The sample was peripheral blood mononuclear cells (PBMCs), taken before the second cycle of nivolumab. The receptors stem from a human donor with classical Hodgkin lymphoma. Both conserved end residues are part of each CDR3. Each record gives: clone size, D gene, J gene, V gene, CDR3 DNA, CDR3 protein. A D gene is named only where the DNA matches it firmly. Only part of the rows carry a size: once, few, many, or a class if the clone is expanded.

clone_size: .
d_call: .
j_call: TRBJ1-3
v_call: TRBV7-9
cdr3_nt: TGTGCCAGCAGTACGGTAACCGGAAACACCATATATTTT
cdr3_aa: CASSTVTGNTIYF

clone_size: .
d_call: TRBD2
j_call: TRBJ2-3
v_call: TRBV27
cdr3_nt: TGTGCCAGCACTCCCGGGACTAAGGCGTCGGGTACGCAGTATTTT
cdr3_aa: CASTPGTKASGTQYF

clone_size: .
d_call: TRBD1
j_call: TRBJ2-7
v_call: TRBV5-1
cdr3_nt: TGCGCCAGCTCGCCCCGGACAGGTCTATACGAGCAGTACTTC
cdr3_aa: CASSPRTGLYEQYF

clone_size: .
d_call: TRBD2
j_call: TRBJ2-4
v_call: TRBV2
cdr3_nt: TGTGCCACCAGGTCAGCAGGACTAGCGGGGGCCCCGGCGGACATTCAGTACTTC
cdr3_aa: CATRSAGLAGAPADIQYF

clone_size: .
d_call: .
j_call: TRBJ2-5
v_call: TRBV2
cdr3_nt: TGTGCCAGCAGTGGGGAACTAACCATCCAAGAGACCCAGTACTTC
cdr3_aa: CASSGELTIQETQYF

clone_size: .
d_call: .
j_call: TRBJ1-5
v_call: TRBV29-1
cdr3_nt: TGCAGCGTTGAAATTGGGTTGTCCCAGCATTTT
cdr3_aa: CSVEIGLSQHF

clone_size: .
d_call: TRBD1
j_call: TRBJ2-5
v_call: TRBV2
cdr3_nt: TGTGCCAGCAGTGAAGAAGAAGGTGAGAGGGACAGGGGGCCAAGAAAGACCCAGTACTTC
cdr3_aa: CASSEEEGERDRGPRKTQYF

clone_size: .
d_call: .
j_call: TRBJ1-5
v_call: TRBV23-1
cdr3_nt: TGCGCCAGCAGTCCCCGATCCACACGGATAGCCGTCATTAGCAATCAGCCCCAGCATTTT
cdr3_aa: CASSPRSTRIAVISNQPQHF

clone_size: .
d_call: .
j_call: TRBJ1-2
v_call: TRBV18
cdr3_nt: TGTGCCAGCTCACCTAACCCGGGGCAACAGAACTATGGCTACACCTTC
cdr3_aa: CASSPNPGQQNYGYTF

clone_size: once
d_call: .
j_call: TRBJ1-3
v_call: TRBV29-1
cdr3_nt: TGCAGCGTTGGTCCCGACATCGAAAACACCATATATTTT
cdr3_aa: CSVGPDIENTIYF

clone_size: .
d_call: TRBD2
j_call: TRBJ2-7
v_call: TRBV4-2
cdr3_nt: TGTGCCAGCAGCCAAGATCCACCCCGACTAGCGGGAGAGCACGAGCAGTACTTC
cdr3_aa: CASSQDPPRLAGEHEQYF

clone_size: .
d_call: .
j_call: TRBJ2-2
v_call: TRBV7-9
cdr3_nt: TGTGCCAGCAGCGCTCGACAGGTGGCGGGGGAGCTGTTTTTT
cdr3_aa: CASSARQVAGELFF

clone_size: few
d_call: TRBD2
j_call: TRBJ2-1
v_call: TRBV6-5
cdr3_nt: TGTGCCAGCAGAAGAGGGACTAGCGGGAGTGCTGAGCAGTTCTTC
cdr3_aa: CASRRGTSGSAEQFF

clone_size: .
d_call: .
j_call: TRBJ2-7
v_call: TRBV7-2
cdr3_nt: TGTGCCAGCAGCTTATATAACAGTATCAACTCCTACGAGCAGTACTTC
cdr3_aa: CASSLYNSINSYEQYF

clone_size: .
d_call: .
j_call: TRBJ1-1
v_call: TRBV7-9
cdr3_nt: TGTGCCAGCAGCCGAACAGCAAACACTGAAGCTTTCTTT
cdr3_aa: CASSRTANTEAFF

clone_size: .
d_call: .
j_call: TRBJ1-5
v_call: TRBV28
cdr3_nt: TGTGCCAGCAGTTTACGGCCGATGAATCAGCCCCAGCATTTT
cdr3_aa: CASSLRPMNQPQHF

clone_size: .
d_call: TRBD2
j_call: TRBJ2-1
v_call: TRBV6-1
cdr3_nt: TGTGCCAGCAGTGAACTAGCGGGTGGTGAGCAGTTCTTC
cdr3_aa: CASSELAGGEQFF

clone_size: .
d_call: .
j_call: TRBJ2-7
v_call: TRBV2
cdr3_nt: TGTGCCAGCAGTGATCCAGTACAATCCTACGAGCAGTACTTC
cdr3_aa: CASSDPVQSYEQYF

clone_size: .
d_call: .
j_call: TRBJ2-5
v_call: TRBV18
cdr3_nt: TGTGCCAGCTCACCCCTCGATTCTGCTCGGGAGACCCAGTACTTC
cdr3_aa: CASSPLDSARETQYF

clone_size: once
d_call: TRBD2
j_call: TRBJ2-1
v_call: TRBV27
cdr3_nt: TGTGCCAGCAGTTTTGTACTAGCGGAGTACAATGAGCAGTTCTTC
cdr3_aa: CASSFVLAEYNEQFF

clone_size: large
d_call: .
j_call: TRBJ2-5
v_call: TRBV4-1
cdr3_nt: TGCGCCAGCAGCCAAGAGGGGGATGGAGAGACCCAGTACTTC
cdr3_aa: CASSQEGDGETQYF

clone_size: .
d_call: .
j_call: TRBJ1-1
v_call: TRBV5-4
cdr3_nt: TGTGCCAGCAGCTTGGATGCCATAACAGAGAACACTGAAGCTTTCTTT
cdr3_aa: CASSLDAITENTEAFF

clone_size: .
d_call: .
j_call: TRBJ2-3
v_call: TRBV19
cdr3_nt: TGTGCCAGTAGTATAGATGTCAGGGGTGATACGCAGTATTTT
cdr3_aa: CASSIDVRGDTQYF

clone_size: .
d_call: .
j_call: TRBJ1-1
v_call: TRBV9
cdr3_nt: TGTGCCAGCAGCCAAGGACAGTTGAACACTGAAGCTTTCTTT
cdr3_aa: CASSQGQLNTEAFF

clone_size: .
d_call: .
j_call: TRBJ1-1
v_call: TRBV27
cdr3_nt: TGTGCCAGCAGTTTAAGGGCAACTAAGAACACTGAAGCTTTCTTT
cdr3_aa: CASSLRATKNTEAFF

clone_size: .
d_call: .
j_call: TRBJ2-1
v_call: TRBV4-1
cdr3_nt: TGCGCCAGCAGAGATGGATGGGGCTACAATGAGCAGTTCTTC
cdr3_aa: CASRDGWGYNEQFF

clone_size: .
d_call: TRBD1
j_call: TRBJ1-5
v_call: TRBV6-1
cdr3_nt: TGTGCCAGCAGGGGACAGGGGGCCCTCCAGCCCCAGCATTTT
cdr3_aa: CASRGQGALQPQHF

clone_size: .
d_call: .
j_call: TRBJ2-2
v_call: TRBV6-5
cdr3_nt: TGTGCCAGCAAGACCAGAGCCCTGCCCTCGGGGGAGCTGTTTTTT
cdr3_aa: CASKTRALPSGELFF

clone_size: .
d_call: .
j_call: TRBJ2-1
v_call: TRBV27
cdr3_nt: TGTGCCAGCAGTCAAACGACAGAATACAATGAGCAGTTCTTC
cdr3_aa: CASSQTTEYNEQFF

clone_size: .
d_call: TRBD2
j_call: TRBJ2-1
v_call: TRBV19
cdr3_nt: TGTGCCAGTACCTTCGGGGGGTACAATGAGCAGTTCTTC
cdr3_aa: CASTFGGYNEQFF

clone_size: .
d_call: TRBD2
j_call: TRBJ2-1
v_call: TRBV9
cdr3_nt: TGTGCCAGCAGTGGACTAGGTACCTACAATGAGCAGTTCTTC
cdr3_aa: CASSGLGTYNEQFF

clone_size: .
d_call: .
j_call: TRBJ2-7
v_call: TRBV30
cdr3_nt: TGTGCCATTGGAGACCTCACCTACGAGCAGTACTTC
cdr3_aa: CAIGDLTYEQYF

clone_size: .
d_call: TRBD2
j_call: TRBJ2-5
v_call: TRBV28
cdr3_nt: TGTGCCAGCATTAGGGATAGCGGGGGGCAAGAGACCCAGTACTTC
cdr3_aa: CASIRDSGGQETQYF

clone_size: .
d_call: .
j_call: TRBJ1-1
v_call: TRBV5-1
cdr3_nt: TGCGCCAGCAGCTTGTTCGGGCGCGGGGACACTGAAGCTTTCTTT
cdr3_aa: CASSLFGRGDTEAFF

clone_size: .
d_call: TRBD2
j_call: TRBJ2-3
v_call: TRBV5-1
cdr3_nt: TGCGCCAGCAGCTCCGGGACTAGCGGGGGGGCGACAGATACGCAGTATTTT
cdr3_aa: CASSSGTSGGATDTQYF

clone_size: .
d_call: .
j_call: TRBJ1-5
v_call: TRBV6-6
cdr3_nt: TGTGCCAGCAGTTACTCCGTTTATCAGCCCCAGCATTTT
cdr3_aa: CASSYSVYQPQHF

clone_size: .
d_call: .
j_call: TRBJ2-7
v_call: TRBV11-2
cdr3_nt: TGTGCCAGCAGCTTAGATCTTGTGGGGACGGGATCCTACGAGCAGTACTTC
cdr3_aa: CASSLDLVGTGSYEQYF

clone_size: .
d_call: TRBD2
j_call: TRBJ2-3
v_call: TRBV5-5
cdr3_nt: TGTGCCAGCAGGAGCGGGAGTAGCACAGATACGCAGTATTTT
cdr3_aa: CASRSGSSTDTQYF

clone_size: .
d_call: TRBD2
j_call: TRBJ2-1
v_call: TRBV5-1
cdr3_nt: TGCGCCAGCAGCTTCCAGGCGGGAGATGAGCAGTTCTTC
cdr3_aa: CASSFQAGDEQFF

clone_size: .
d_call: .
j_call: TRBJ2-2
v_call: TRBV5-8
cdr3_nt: TGTGCCAGCAGCTTTGAATTCGCGAACACCGGGGAGCTGTTTTTT
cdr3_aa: CASSFEFANTGELFF

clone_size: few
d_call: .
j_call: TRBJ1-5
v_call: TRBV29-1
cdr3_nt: TGCAGCGTCCGGGACCCAAATCAGCCCCAGCATTTT
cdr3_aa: CSVRDPNQPQHF

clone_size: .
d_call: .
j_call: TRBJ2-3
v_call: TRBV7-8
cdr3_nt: TGTGCCAGCAGCTTAGGGTCGTACACAGATACGCAGTATTTT
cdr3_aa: CASSLGSYTDTQYF

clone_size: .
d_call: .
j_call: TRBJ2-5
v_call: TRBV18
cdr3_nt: TGTGCCAGCTCACCACCGGCCAGGGGAGCAGAGACCCAGTACTTC
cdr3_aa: CASSPPARGAETQYF

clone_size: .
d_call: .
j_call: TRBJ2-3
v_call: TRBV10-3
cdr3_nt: TGTGCCATCAGTGGTTCAGATACGCAGTATTTT
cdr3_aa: CAISGSDTQYF

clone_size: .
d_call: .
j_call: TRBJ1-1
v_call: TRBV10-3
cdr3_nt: TGTGCCATCAGTCCGGACGGGGAGAACACTGAAGCTTTCTTT
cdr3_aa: CAISPDGENTEAFF

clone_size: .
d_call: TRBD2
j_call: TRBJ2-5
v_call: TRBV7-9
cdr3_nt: TGTGCCAGCAGCCCGGGACTAGGAGAGACCCAGTACTTC
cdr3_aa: CASSPGLGETQYF

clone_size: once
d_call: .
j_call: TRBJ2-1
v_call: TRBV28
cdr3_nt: TGTGCCAGCAGTCTGGACCCAAGCAATGAGCAGTTCTTC
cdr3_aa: CASSLDPSNEQFF

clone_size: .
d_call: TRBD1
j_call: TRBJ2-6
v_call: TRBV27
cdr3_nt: TGTGCCAGCAGCCGGGACAGTGAGTTAACTGGGGCCAACGTCCTGACTTTC
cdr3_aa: CASSRDSELTGANVLTF

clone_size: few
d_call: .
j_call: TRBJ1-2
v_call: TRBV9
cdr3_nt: TGTGCCAGCAGCGTAGGGGGTTTCTATGGCTACACCTTC
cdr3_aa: CASSVGGFYGYTF

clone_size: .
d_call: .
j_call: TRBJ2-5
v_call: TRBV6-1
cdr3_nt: TGTGCCAGCAGACAAGACCGATCCCAAGAGACCCAGTACTTC
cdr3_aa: CASRQDRSQETQYF

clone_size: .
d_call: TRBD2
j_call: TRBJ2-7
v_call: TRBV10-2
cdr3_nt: TGCGCCAGCAGTGAGTCGGGACTAGGGGGCTACGAGCAGTACTTC
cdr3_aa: CASSESGLGGYEQYF

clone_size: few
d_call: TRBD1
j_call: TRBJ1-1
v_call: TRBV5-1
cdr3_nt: TGCGCCAGCATGGGACAGAACCAGAAGAACACTGAAGCTTTCTTT
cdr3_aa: CASMGQNQKNTEAFF

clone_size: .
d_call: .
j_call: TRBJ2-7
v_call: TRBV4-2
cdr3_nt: TGTGCCAGCAGCCAAGTCAACCCAGGCTCCTACGAGCAGTACTTC
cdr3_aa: CASSQVNPGSYEQYF

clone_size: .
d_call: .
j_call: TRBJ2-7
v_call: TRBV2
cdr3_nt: TGTGCCAGCAGTGAAGTTGAGGGAATTGGTGAGCAGTACTTC
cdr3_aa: CASSEVEGIGEQYF

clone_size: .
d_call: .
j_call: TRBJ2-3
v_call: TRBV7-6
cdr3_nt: TGTGCCAGCAGCTCCCGCCTTGAGGATACGCAGTATTTT
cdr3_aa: CASSSRLEDTQYF

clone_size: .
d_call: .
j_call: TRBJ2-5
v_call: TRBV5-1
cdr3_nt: TGCGCCAGCAGCTTGGCTGGCACAGAACAAGAGACCCAGTACTTC
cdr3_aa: CASSLAGTEQETQYF

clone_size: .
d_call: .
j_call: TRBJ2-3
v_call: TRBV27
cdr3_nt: TGTGCCAGCAGCCCCCCCGGGTCTGGGGATACGCAGTATTTT
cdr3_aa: CASSPPGSGDTQYF

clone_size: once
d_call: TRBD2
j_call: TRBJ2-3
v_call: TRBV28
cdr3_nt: TGTGCCAGCAGTTCCCCTAGCGGGGCTAGAGTGGATACGCAGTATTTT
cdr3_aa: CASSSPSGARVDTQYF

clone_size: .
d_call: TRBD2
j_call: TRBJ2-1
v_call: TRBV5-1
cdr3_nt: TGCGCCAGCAGCTTGGGACTAGCGGGGACGTACAATGAGCAGTTCTTC
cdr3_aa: CASSLGLAGTYNEQFF

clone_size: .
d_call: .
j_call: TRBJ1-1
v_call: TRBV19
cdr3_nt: TGTGCCAGTAGTCCCCACCCCACAGGGAAGTTGTCTGAAGCTTTCTTT
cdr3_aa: CASSPHPTGKLSEAFF